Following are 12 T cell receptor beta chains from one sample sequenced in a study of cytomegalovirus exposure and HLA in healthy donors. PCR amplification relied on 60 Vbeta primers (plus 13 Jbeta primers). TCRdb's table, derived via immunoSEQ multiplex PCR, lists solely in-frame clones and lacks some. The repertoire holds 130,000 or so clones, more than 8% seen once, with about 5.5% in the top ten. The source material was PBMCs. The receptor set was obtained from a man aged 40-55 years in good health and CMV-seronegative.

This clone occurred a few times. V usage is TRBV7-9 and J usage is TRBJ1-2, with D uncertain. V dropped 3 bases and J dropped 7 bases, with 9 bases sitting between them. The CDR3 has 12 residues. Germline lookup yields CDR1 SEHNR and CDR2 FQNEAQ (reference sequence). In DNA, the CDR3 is TGTGCCAGCAGCTTTCAAGAGGCTGGCTACACCTTC. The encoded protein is CASSFQEAGYTF. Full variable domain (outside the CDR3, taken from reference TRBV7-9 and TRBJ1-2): DTGVSQNPRHKITKRGQNVTFRCDPISEHNRLYWYRQTLGQGPEFLTYFQNEAQLEKSRLLSDRFSAERPKGSFSTLEIQRTEQGDSAMYLCASSFQEAGYTFGSGTRLTVV.

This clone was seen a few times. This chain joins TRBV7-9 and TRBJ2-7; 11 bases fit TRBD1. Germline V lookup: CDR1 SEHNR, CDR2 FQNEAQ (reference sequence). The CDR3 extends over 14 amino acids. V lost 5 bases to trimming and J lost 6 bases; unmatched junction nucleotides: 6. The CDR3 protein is CASSHRDRGAEQYF. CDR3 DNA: TGTGCCAGCAGCCACCGGGACAGGGGGGCCGAGCAGTACTTC.

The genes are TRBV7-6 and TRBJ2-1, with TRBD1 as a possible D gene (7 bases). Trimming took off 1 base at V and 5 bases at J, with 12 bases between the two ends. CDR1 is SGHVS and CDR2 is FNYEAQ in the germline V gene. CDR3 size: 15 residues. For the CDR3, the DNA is TGTGCCAGCAGCTTAGTCCAGGGGGGAAACAATGAGCAGTTCTTC. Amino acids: CASSLVQGGNNEQFF.

This chain's CDR3 is CASSEIFADYQPQHF. CDR3 DNA sequence: TGTGCCAGCAGTGAAATTTTCGCGGATTATCAGCCCCAGCATTTT. The chain joins TRBV6-1 to TRBJ1-5; no definite D call. The V gene's germline CDR1 is MNHNS and CDR2 SASEGT. The CDR3 runs to 15 residues. Trimming removed 2 bases at V and 5 bases at J, with 13 bases between.

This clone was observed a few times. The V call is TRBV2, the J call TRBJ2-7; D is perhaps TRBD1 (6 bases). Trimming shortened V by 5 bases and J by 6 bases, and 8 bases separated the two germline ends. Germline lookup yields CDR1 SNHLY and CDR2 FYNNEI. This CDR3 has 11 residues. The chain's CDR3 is CASSNRVEQYF. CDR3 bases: TGTGCCAGCAGTAACAGGGTCGAGCAGTACTTC.

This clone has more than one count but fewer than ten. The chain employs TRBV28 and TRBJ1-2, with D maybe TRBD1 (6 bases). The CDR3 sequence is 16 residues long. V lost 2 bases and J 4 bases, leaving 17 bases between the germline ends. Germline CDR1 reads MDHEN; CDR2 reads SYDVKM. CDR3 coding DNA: TGTGCCAGCAGTTTAACGGGTGCGGGGGCTGCCTATGGCTACACCTTC. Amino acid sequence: CASSLTGAGAAYGYTF.

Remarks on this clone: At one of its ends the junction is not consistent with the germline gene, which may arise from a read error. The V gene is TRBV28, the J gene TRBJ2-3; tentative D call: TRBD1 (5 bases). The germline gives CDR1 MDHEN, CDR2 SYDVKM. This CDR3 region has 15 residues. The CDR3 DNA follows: TGTGCCAGCAGCTTATTAGGGTCGGTGACAGATGCGCAGTATTTT. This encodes CASSLLGSVTDAQYF. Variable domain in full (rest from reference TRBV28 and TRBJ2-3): DVKVTQSSRYLVKRTGEKVFLECVQDMDHENMFWYRQDPGLGLRLIYFSYDVKMKEKGDIPEGYSVSREKKERFSLILESASTNQTSMYLCASSLLGSVTDAQYFGPGTRLTVL.

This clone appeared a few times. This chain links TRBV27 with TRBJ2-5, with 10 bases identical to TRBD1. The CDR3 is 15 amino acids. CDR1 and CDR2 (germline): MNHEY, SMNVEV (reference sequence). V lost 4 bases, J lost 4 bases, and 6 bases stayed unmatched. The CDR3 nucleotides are TGTGCCAGCAGTTCAGGGACAGGGGTCTTAGAGACCCAGTACTTC. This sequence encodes CASSSGTGVLETQYF.

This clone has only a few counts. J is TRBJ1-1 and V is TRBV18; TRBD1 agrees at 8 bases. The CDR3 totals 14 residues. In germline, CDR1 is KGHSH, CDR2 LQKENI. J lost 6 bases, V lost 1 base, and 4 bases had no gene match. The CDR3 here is CASSPRDRSSEAFF. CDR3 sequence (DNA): TGTGCCAGCTCACCACGGGACAGGTCCTCTGAAGCTTTCTTT.

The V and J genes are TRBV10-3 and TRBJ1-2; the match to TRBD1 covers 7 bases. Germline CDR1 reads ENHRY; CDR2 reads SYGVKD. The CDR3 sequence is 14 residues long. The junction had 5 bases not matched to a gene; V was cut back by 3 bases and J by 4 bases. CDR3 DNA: TGTGCCATCAGTGACGAGGGGGCAAGCTATGGCTACACCTTC. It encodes CAISDEGASYGYTF.

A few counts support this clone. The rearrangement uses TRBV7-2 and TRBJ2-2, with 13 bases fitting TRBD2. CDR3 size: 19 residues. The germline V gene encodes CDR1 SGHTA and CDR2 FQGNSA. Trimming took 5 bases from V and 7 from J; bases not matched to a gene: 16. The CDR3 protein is CASSQKSGTSGEYGGELFF. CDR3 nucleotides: TGTGCCAGCAGCCAGAAATCCGGGACTAGCGGGGAGTATGGCGGGGAGCTGTTTTTT. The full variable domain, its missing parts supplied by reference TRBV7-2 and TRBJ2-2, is GAGVSQSPSNKVTEKGKDVELRCDPISGHTALYWYRQSLGQGLEFLIYFQGNSAPDKSGLPSDRFSAERTGGSVSTLTIQRTQQEDSAVYLCASSQKSGTSGEYGGELFFGEGSRLTVL.

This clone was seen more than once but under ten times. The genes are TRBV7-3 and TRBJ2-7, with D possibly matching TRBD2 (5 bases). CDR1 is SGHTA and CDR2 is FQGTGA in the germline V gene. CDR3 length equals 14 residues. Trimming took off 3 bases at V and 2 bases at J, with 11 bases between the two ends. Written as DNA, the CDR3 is TGTGCCAGCAGCTTCTTCCACGGGACCTACGAGCAGTACTTC. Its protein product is CASSFFHGTYEQYF. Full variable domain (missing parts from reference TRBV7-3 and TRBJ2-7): GAGVSQTPSNKVTEKGKYVELRCDPISGHTALYWYRQSLGQGPEFLIYFQGTGAADDSGLPNDRFFAVRPEGSVSTLKIQRTERGDSAVYLCASSFFHGTYEQYFGPGTRLTVT.